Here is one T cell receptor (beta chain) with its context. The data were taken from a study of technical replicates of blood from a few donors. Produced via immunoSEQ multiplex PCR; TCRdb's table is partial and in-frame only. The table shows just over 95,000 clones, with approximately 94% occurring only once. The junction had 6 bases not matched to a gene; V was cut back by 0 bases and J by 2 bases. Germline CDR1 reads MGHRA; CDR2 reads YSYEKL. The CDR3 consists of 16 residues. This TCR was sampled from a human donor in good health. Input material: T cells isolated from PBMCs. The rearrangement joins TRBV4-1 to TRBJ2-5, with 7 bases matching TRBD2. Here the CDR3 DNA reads TGCGCCAGCAGCCAAGACTGGGGGGGGTGGCAAGAGACCCAGTACTTC. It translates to CASSQDWGGWQETQYF.